This T cell receptor (beta chain) appears in the sequencing data of a study of STAT5B mutations in CD4+ large granular lymphocyte leukemia. Repertoires were generated with immunoSEQ multiplex PCR, while TCRdb's copy carries only in-frame clones and drops some. In the table there are under 35,000 clones, roughly 77% of which are singletons. The specimen was CD4+ T cells from blood buffy coats. The sequence derives from a human donor in good health.

For the CDR3, the DNA is TGTGCCAGCAGCCAATCGGGGGGATCCTACAATGAGCAGTTCTTC. Its translation: CASSQSGGSYNEQFF. The chain employs TRBV7-3 and TRBJ2-1; 7 bases are a match to TRBD2. V was clipped by 5 bases and J by 1 base; unmatched bases: 5. The CDR3 runs to 15 residues. The germline gives CDR1 SGHTA, CDR2 FQGTGA.